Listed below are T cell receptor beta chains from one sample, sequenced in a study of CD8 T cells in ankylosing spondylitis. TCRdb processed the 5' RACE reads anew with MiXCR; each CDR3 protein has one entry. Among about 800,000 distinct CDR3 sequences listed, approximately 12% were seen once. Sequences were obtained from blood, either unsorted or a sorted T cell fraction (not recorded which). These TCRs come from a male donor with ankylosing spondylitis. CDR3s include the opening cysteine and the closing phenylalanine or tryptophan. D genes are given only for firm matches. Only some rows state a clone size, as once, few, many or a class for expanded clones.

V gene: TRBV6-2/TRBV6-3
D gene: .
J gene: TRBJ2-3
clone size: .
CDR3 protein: CASRGTGALPDTQYF
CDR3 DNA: TGTGCCAGCAGGGGAACAGGTGCCCTTCCAGATACGCAGTATTTT

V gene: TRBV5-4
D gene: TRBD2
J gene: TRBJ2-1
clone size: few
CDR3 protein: CASSYNRGEVYNEQFF
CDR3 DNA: TGTGCCAGCAGCTACAATCGGGGGGAAGTATACAATGAGCAGTTCTTC

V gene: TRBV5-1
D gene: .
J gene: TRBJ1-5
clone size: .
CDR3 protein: CASSPDWGGSNQPQHF
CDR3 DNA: TGCGCCAGCAGCCCGGATTGGGGAGGCAGCAATCAGCCCCAGCATTTT

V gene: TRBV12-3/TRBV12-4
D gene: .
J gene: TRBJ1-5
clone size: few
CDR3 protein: CASSTRSGIQPQHF
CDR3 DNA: TGTGCCAGCAGTACCCGATCAGGGATCCAGCCCCAGCATTTT

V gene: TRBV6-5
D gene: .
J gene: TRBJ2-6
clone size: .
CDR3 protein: CASSSLGSSGANVLTF
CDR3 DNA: TGTGCCAGCAGTTCCTTGGGAAGTTCTGGGGCCAACGTCCTGACTTTC

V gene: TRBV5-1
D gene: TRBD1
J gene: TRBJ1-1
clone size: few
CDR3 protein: CASSPDRQNTEAFF
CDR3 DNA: TGCGCCAGCAGCCCGGACAGGCAGAACACTGAAGCTTTCTTT

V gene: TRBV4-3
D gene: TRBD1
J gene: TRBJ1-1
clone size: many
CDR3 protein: CASRQGARTEAFF
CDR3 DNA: TGCGCCAGCAGACAGGGGGCGAGGACTGAAGCTTTCTTT

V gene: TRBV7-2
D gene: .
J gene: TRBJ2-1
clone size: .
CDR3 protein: CASSTNFGLHYNEQFF
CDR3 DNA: TGTGCCAGCAGCACCAACTTCGGACTTCATTACAATGAGCAGTTCTTC

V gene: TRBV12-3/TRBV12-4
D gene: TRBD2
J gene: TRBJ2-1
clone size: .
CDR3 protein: CASRPVLAGGRNEQFF
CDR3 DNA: TGTGCCAGCAGACCCGTCCTAGCGGGAGGGCGAAATGAGCAGTTCTTC

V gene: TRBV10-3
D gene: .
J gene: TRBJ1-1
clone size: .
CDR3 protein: CAITAVEYTEAFF
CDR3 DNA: TGTGCCATCACTGCGGTCGAGTACACTGAAGCTTTCTTT

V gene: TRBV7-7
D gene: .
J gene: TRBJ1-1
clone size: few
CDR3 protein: CASSLVRVLMNTEAFF
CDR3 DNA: TGTGCTAGCAGCTTAGTGAGGGTACTCATGAACACTGAAGCTTTCTTT

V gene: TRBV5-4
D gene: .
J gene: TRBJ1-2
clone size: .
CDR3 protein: CASSSKQAFNYGYTF
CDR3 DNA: TGTGCCAGCAGCTCGAAACAGGCTTTTAACTATGGCTACACCTTC

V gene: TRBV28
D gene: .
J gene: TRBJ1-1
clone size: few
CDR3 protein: CASSSQRTEAFF
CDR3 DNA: TGTGCCAGCAGTTCCCAGAGGACTGAAGCTTTCTTT

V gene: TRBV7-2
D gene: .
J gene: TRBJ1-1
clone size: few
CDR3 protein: CASSFMGDSTEAFF
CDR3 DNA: TGTGCCAGCAGCTTCATGGGGGATAGCACTGAAGCTTTCTTT

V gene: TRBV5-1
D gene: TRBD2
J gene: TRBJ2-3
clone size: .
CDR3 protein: CASSPIAGASTDTQYF
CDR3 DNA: TGCGCCAGCAGCCCAATAGCGGGGGCCAGCACAGATACGCAGTATTTT

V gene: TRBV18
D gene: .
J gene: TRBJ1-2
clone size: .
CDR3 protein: CASSSRATWYGYTF
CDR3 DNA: TGTGCCAGCTCCTCCCGGGCGACATGGTATGGCTACACCTTC

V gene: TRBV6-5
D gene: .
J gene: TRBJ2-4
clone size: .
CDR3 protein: CASSYGWGRNIQYF
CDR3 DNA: TGTGCCAGCAGTTACGGTTGGGGAAGGAACATTCAGTACTTC

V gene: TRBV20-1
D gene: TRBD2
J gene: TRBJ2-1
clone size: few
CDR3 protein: CSKERGNEQFF
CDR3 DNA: TGCAGTAAAGAGCGGGGAAATGAGCAGTTCTTC

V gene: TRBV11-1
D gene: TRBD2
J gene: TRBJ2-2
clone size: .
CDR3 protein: CASRGGGLAGRFTTGELFF
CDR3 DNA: TGTGCCAGCAGAGGAGGCGGACTAGCGGGCCGATTTACTACCGGGGAGCTGTTTTTT

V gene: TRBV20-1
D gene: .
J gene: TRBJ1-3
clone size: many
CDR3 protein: CSVGASIWDTIYF
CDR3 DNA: TGCAGTGTGGGAGCGTCCATTTGGGACACCATATATTTT

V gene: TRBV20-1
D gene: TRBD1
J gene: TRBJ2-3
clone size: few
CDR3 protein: CSAQDRVGTDTQYF
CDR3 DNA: TGCAGTGCTCAAGACAGGGTGGGCACAGATACGCAGTATTTT

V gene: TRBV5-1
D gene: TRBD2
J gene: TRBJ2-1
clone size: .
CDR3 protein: CASSLQAGRNEQFF
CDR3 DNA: TGCGCCAGCAGCTTACAAGCGGGAAGAAATGAGCAGTTCTTC

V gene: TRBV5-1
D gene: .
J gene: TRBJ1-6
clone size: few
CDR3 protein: CASSLVVSPDSPLHF
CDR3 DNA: TGCGCCAGCAGCTTGGTGGTCTCGCCGGATTCACCCCTCCACTTT

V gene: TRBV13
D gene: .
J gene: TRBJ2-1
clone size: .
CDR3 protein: CASNDPSSYNEQFF
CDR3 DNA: TGTGCCAGCAACGACCCCTCCTCCTACAATGAGCAGTTCTTC

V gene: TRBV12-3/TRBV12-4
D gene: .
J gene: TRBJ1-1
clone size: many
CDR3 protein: CASSLANRRNTEAFF
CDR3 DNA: TGTGCCAGCAGTTTAGCGAACAGACGGAACACTGAAGCTTTCTTT

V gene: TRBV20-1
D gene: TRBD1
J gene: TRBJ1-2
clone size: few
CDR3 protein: CSASPGGYGYTF
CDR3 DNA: TGCAGTGCTAGCCCAGGGGGCTATGGCTACACCTTC

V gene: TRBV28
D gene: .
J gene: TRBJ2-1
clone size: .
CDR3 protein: CASSSLGTSYNEQFF
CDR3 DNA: TGTGCCAGCAGTTCTCTGGGGACGTCCTACAATGAGCAGTTCTTC

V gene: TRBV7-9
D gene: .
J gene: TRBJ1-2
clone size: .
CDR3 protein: CASSTTAGTVVWSTF
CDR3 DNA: TGTGCCAGCAGCACGACGGCTGGGACGGTCGTTTGGTCCACCTTC

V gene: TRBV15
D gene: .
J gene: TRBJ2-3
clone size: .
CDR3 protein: CATRGFVTDTQYF
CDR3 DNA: TGTGCCACCAGGGGCTTTGTAACAGATACGCAGTATTTT

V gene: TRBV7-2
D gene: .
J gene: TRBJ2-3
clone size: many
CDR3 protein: CASSFSGAPNF
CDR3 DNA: TGTGCCAGCAGCTTCTCCGGGGCCCCAAATTTT

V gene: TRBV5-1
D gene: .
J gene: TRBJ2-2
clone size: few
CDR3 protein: CASSFGSYTGELFF
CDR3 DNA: TGCGCCAGCAGCTTCGGGTCTTACACCGGGGAGCTGTTTTTT

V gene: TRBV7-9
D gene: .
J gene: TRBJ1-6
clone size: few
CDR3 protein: CASSFLVSSPLHF
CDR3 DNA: TGTGCCAGCAGCTTCCTGGTTTCCTCACCCCTCCACTTT